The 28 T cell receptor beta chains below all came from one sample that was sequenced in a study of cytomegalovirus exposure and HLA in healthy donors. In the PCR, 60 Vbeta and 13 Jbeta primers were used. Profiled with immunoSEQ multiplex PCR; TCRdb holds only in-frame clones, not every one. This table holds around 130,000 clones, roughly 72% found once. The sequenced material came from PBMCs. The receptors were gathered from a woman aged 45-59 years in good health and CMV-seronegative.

The chain's CDR3 is CASSRDTSGYEQYF. In nucleotides, the CDR3 is TGCGCCAGCAGTCGAGATACTAGCGGCTACGAGCAGTACTTC. This chain uses TRBV5-1 with TRBJ2-7, with 8 bases that match TRBD2. The junction had 7 bases not matched to a gene; V was cut back by 5 bases and J by 3 bases. The CDR3 sequence is 14 residues long. Germline V lookup: CDR1 SGHRS, CDR2 YFSETQ.

The chain's CDR3 is CASSYGTGYEQYV. The CDR3 region has the DNA TGTGCCAGCAGTTACGGGACAGGGTACGAGCAGTACGTC. The genes are TRBV6-5 and TRBJ2-7; 9 nucleotides align to TRBD1. This CDR3 has 13 residues. Germline values: CDR1 MNHEY, CDR2 SVGAGI. V lost 2 bases to trimming and J lost 4 bases; unmatched junction nucleotides: 0.

The CDR3 region has the DNA TGTGCCAGCAGTTACTCTAACAGATCTTCGGACGGGGATCAGCCCCAGCATTTT. This encodes CASSYSNRSSDGDQPQHF. This sequence joins TRBV6-7 and TRBJ1-5, with unresolved D. TRBV6-7 is designated an ORF whose function remains uncertain. Trimming took 0 bases from V and 5 from J, leaving 20 bases between them. This CDR3 contains 18 residues.

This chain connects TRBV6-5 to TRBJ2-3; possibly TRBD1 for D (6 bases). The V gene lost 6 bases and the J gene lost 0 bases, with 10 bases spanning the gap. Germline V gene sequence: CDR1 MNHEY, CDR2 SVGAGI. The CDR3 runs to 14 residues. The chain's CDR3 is CASSPGQSTDTQYF. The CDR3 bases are TGTGCCAGCAGCCCCGGACAGAGCACAGATACGCAGTATTTT.

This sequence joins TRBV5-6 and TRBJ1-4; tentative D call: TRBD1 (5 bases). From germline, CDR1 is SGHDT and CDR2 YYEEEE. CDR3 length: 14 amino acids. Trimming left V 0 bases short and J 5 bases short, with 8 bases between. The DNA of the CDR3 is TGTGCCAGCAGCTTGGGGACACTCAATGAAAAACTGTTTTTT. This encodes CASSLGTLNEKLFF.

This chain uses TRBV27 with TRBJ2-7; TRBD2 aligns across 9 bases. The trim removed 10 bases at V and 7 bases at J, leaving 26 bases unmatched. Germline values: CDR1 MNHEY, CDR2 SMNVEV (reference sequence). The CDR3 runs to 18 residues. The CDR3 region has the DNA TGTGCCACCGGACCCCCGTATCCGACCGTAGCGGGAGAGTGGGAGCAGTACTTC. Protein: CATGPPYPTVAGEWEQYF.

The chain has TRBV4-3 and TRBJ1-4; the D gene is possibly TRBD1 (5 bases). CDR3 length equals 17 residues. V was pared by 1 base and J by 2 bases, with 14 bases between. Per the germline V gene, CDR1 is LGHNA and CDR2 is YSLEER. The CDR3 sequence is CASSQVFGASTNEKLFF. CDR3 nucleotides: TGCGCCAGCAGCCAAGTCTTTGGGGCCTCTACTAATGAAAAACTGTTTTTT.

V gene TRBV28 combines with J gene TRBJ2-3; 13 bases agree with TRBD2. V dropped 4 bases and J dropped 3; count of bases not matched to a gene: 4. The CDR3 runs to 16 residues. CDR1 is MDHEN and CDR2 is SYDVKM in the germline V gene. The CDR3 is CASSSRTSGRTDTQYF. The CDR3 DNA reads TGTGCCAGCAGTTCTCGGACTAGCGGGAGAACAGATACGCAGTATTTT. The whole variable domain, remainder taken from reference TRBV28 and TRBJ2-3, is DVKVTQSSRYLVKRTGEKVFLECVQDMDHENMFWYRQDPGLGLRLIYFSYDVKMKEKGDIPEGYSVSREKKERFSLILESASTNQTSMYLCASSSRTSGRTDTQYFGPGTRLTVL.

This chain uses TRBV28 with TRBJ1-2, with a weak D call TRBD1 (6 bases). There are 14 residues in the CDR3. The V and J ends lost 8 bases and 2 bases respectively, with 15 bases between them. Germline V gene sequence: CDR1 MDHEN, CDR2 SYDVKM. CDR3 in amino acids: CASGTAGANYGYTF. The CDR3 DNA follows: TGTGCCAGCGGAACGGCGGGGGCGAACTATGGCTACACCTTC.

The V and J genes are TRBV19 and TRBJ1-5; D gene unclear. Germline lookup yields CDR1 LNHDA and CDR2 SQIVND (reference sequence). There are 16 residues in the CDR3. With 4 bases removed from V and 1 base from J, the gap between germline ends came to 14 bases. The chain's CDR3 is CASSTSTGTSNQPQHF. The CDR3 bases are TGTGCCAGTAGTACGTCGACGGGAACAAGCAATCAGCCCCAGCATTTT.

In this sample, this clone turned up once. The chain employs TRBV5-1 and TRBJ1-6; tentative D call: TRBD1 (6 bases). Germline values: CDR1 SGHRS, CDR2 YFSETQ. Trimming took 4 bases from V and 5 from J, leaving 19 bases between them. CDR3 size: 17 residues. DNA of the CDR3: TGCGCCAGCAGCCCCCTCCAGGGGCCGATAAATAATTCACCCCTCCACTTT. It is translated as CASSPLQGPINNSPLHF.

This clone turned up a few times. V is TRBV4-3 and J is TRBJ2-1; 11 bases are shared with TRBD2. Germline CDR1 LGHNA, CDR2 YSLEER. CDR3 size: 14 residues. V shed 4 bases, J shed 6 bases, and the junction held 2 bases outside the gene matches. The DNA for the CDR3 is TGCGCCAGCAGCCCAGGACTAGCGGGCAATGAGCAGTTCTTC. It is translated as CASSPGLAGNEQFF.

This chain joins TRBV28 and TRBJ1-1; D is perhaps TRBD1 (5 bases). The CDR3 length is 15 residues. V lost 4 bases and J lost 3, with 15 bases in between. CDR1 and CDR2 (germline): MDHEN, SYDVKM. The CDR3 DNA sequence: TGTGCCAGCAGTTCCTCCCCGGGAGGGGACACTGAAGCTTTCTTT. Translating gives CASSSSPGGDTEAFF. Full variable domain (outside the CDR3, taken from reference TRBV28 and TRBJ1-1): DVKVTQSSRYLVKRTGEKVFLECVQDMDHENMFWYRQDPGLGLRLIYFSYDVKMKEKGDIPEGYSVSREKKERFSLILESASTNQTSMYLCASSSSPGGDTEAFFGQGTRLTVV.

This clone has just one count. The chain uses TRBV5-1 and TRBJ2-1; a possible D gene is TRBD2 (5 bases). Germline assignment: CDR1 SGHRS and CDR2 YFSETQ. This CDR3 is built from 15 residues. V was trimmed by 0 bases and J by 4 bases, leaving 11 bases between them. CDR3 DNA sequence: TGCGCCAGCAGCTTGGAACCCAGCGGTTACAATGAGCAGTTCTTC. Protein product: CASSLEPSGYNEQFF.

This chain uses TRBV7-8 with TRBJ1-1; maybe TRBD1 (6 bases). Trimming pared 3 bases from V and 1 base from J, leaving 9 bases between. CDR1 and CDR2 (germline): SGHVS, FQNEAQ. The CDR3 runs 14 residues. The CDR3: CASSFTGKNTEAFF. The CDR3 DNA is TGTGCCAGCAGCTTTACAGGGAAGAACACTGAAGCTTTCTTT. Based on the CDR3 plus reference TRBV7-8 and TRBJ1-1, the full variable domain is GAGVSQSPRYKVAKRGQDVALRCDPISGHVSLFWYQQALGQGPEFLTYFQNEAQLDKSGLPSDRFFAERPEGSVSTLKIQRTQQEDSAVYLCASSFTGKNTEAFFGQGTRLTVV.

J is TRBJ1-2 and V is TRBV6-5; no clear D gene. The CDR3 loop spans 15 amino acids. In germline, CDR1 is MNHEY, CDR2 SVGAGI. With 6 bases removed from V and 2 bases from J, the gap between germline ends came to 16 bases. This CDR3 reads CASSLGVSRNYGYTF. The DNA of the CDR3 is TGTGCCAGCAGCCTCGGAGTTAGCAGAAACTATGGCTACACCTTC.

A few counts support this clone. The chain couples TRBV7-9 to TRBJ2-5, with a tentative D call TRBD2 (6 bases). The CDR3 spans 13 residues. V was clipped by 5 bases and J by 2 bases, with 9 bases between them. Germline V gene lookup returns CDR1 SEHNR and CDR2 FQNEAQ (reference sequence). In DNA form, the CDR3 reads TGTGCCAGCAGCCAGGGACTGCAAGAGACCCAGTACTTC. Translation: CASSQGLQETQYF. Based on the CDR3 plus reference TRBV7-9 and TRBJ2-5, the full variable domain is DTGVSQNPRHKITKRGQNVTFRCDPISEHNRLYWYRQTLGQGPEFLTYFQNEAQLEKSRLLSDRFSAERPKGSFSTLEIQRTEQGDSAMYLCASSQGLQETQYFGPGTRLLVL.

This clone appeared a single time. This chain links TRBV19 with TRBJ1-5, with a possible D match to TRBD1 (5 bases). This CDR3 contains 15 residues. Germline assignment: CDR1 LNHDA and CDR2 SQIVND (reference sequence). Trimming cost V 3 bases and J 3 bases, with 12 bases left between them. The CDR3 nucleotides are TGTGCCAGTAGTATCGGAGACAGCGCCAATCAGCCCCAGCATTTT. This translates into CASSIGDSANQPQHF.

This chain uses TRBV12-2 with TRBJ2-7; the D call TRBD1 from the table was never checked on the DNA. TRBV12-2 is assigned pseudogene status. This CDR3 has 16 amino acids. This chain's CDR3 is CASRPRGDRGDSEQYV. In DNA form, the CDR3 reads TGTGCAAGTCGCCCTCGCGGGGACAGGGGAGATAGCGAGCAGTACGTC.

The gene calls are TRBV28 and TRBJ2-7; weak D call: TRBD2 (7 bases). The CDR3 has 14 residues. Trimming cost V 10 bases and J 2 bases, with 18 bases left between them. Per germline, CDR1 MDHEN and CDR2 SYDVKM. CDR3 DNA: TGTGCCACCCGGGGGGAATGGGGGCCCTACGAGCAGTACTTC. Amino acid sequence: CATRGEWGPYEQYF.

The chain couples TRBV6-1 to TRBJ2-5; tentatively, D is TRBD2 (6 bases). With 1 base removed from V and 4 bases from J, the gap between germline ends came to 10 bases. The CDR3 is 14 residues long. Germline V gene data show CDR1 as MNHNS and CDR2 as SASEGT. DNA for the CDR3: TGTGCCAGCAGTGAAGTAATCGGGAGAGAGACCCAGTACTTC. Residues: CASSEVIGRETQYF.

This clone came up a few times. The CDR3 nucleotides read TGTGCCAGCTCACCACCGTCTGTGAGCTCTGGAAACACCATATATTTT. Residues: CASSPPSVSSGNTIYF. The chain combines TRBV18 with TRBJ1-3, with D unclear. The germline CDR1 and CDR2 sequences are KGHSH and LQKENI. Trimming stripped 0 bases from V and 0 bases from J, with 9 bases between. The CDR3 length is 16 residues.

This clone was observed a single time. The CDR3 protein is CASRPDLTDTQYF. Here the CDR3 DNA reads TGTGCCAGCAGGCCCGACTTAACAGATACGCAGTATTTT. J is TRBJ2-3 and V is TRBV2; D gene ambiguous. This CDR3 has 13 residues. V lost 6 bases and J lost 3, with 10 bases in between. Germline V lookup: CDR1 SNHLY, CDR2 FYNNEI.

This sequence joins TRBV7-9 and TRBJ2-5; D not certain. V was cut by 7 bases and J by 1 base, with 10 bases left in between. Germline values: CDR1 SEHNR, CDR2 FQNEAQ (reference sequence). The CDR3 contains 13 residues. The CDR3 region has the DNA TGTGCCAGCACCCCGACAAGCCAAGAGACCCAGTACTTC. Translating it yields CASTPTSQETQYF.

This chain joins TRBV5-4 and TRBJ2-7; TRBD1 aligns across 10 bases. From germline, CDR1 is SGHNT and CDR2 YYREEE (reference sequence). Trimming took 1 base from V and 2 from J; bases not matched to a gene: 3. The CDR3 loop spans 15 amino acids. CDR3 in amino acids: CASSLTGQGTYEQYF. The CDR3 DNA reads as TGTGCCAGCAGCTTGACGGGACAGGGGACCTACGAGCAGTACTTC.

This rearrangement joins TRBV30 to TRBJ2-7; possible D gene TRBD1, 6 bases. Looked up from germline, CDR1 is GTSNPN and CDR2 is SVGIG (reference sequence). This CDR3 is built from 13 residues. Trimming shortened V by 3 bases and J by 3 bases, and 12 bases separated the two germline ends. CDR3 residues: CAWSPTGNYEQYF. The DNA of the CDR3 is TGTGCCTGGAGCCCAACAGGGAACTACGAGCAGTACTTC.

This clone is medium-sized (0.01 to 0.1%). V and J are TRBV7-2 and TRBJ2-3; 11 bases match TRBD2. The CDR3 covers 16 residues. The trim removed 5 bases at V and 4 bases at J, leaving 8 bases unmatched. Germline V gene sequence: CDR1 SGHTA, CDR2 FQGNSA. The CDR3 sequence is CASSGRTSGLSDTQYF. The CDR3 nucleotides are TGTGCCAGCAGCGGAAGGACTAGCGGGCTGTCAGATACGCAGTATTTT.

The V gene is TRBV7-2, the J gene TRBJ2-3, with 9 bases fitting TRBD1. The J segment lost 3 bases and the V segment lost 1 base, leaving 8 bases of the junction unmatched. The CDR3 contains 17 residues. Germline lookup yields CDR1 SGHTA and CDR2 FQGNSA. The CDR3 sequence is CASSLVSGQGITDTQYF. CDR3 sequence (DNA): TGTGCCAGCAGCTTAGTATCTGGACAGGGGATTACAGATACGCAGTATTTT.